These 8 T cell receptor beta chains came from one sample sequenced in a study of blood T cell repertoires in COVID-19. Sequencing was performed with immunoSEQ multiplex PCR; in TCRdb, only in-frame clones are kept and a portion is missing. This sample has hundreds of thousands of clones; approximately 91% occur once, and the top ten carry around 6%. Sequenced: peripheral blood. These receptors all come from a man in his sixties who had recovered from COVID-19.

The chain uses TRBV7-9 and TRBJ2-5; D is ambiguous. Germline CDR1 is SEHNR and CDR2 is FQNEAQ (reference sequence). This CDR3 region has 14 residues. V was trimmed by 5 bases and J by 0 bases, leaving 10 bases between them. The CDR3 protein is CASSQNQYQETQYF. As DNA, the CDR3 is TGTGCCAGCAGCCAAAATCAGTACCAAGAGACCCAGTACTTC.

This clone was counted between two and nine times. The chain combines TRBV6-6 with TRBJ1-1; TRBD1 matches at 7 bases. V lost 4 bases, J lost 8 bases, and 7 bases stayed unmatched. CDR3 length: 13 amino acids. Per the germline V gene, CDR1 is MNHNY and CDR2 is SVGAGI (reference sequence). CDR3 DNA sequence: TGTGCCAGCAGTTCGACAGGGAAACTGGAAGCTTTCTTT. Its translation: CASSSTGKLEAFF.

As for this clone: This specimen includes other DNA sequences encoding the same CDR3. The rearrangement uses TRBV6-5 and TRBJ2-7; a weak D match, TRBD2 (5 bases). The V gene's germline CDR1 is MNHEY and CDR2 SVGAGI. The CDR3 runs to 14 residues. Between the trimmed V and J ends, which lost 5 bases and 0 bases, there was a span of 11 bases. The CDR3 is CASSRTASSYEQYF. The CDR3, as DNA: TGTGCCAGCAGTAGGACTGCGAGCTCCTACGAGCAGTACTTC.

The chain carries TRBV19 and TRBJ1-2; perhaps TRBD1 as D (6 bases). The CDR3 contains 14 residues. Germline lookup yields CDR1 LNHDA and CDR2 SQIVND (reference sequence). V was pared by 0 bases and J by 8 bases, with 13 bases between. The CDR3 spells CASSIDRGAPGYTF. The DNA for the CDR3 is TGTGCCAGTAGTATAGATCGGGGGGCGCCGGGCTACACCTTC.

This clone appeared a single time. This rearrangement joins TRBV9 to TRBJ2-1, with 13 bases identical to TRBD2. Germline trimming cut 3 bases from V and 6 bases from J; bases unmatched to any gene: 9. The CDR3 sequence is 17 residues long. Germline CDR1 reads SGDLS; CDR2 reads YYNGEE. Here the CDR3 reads CASSASTGLAGSNEQFF. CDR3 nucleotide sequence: TGTGCCAGCAGCGCGTCAACGGGACTAGCGGGGAGCAATGAGCAGTTCTTC.

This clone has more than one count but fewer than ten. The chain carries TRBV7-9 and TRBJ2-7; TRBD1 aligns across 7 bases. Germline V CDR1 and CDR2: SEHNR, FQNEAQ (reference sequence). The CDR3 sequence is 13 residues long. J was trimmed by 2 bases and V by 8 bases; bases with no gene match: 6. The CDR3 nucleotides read TGTGCCAGCGGTCGGACAGGCCCCTACGAGCAGTACTTC. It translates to CASGRTGPYEQYF. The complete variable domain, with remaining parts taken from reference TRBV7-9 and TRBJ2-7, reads DTGVSQNPRHKITKRGQNVTFRCDPISEHNRLYWYRQTLGQGPEFLTYFQNEAQLEKSRLLSDRFSAERPKGSFSTLEIQRTEQGDSAMYLCASGRTGPYEQYFGPGTRLTVT.

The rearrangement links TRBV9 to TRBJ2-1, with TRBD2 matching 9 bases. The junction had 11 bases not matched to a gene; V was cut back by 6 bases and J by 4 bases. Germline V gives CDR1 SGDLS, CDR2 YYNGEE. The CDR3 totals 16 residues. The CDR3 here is CASTKNLAGSYNEQFF. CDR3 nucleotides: TGTGCCAGCACCAAGAATCTAGCGGGGTCATACAATGAGCAGTTCTTC.

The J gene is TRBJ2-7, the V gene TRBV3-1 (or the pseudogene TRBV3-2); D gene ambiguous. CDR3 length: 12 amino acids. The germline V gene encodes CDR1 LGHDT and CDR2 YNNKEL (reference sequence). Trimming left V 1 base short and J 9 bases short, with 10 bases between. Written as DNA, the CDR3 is TGTGCCAGCAGCCAAGCTTCAGGTCGGCAGTACTTC. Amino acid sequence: CASSQASGRQYF.